The entry that follows covers one TCR beta chain sequence. Its antigen is unknown. These data originate in a study of T cell responses to AZD1222 COVID-19 vaccine. Findings of the study overall: Spike-specific TCR breadth and depth were elevated following two AZD1222 doses. Nearly half of unique spike-specific TCRs reportedly avoided B.1.351 and B.1.1.7 mutated regions.

Libraries were prepared by immunoSEQ multiplex PCR; TCRdb keeps only in-frame clonotypes and omits some of them. The table records 150,000 to 160,000 clones, 87% of them present only once. Both about-4-week and about-12-week second-dose recipients were combined. The germline V gene encodes CDR1 SGHTA and CDR2 FQGNSA. The ends were cut back, 0 bases at V and 7 bases at J, with 11 bases in the middle. This CDR3 region has 14 residues. This TCR came from an adult who received the AZD1222 COVID-19 vaccine. Sequenced here: peripheral blood, sampled 28 days after the second AZD1222 dose. The chain joins TRBV7-2 to TRBJ2-3; D gene unclear. This CDR3 reads CASSLAPSMYTQYF. The DNA of the CDR3 is TGTGCCAGCAGCTTAGCGCCTAGTATGTATACGCAGTATTTT.